The entry below gives a single T cell receptor beta chain sequence along with its context. This specimen belongs to a study of CD8 T cells in Susac syndrome. The ends were cut back, 3 bases at V and 8 bases at J, with 10 bases in the middle. The V gene's germline CDR1 is SGHTA and CDR2 FQGNSA. The CDR3 has 13 amino acids. It was with random hexamers that about 0.45 to 1 ug RNA was reverse transcribed. Coverage of TCR beta CDR3 amplification by immunoSEQ multiplex PCR extended to 54 Vbeta and 13 Jbeta. TCRdb reprocessed the immunoSEQ multiplex PCR reads via MiXCR and lists one record per CDR3 protein. Of 100,000 to 150,000 distinct CDR3 sequences listed, about 95% are singletons.

The sequence was obtained from a human donor in good health. The source material was CD4+ T cells from PBMCs. The chain carries TRBV7-2 and TRBJ1-4; D call uncertain. CDR3 sequence: CASSFSMGEKLFF. The CDR3 DNA sequence: TGTGCCAGCAGCTTTTCCATGGGCGAAAAACTGTTTTTT.